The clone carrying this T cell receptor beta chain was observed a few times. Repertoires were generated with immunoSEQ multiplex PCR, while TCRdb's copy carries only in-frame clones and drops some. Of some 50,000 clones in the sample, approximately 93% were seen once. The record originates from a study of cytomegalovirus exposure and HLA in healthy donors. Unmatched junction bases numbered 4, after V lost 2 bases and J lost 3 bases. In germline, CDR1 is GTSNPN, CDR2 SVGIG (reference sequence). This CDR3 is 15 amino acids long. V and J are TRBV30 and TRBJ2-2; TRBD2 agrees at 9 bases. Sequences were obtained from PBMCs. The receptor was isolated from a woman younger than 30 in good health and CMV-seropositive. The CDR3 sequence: CAWSRLAGDTGELFF. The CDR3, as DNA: TGTGCCTGGAGTCGATTAGCGGGAGACACCGGGGAGCTGTTTTTT.